Below are 30 T cell receptor beta chains sequenced from a single sample in a study of post-analysis software for immune sequencing data. General study findings and limits: Several TRBV segments were more frequent in patients than controls; TRBV5-6, TRBV5-1 and TRBV20-1 belonged to this group.

Unique molecular identifiers were present in the TCR beta cDNA libraries. TCRdb passed the PCR reads through MiXCR, listing each CDR3 protein once. This sample has approximately 730,000 distinct CDR3 sequences, with roughly 27% found just once. These receptors' antigens are unknown. Sample: blood. Every receptor here comes from a girl between 5 and 17 years old with multiple sclerosis.

This chain links TRBV18 with TRBJ2-5; D is uncertain. TRBJ2-7 explains the end of the DNA better; the J call may be wrong. The CDR3 extends over 14 amino acids. Per germline, CDR1 KGHSH and CDR2 LQKENI. The CDR3 protein is CASSPSMGTHEQYF. CDR3 coding DNA: TGTGCCAGCTCACCATCTATGGGCACCCACGAGCAGTACTTC.

The sample holds a few counts of this clonotype. The chain couples TRBV6-5 to TRBJ1-1, with 7 bases identical to TRBD1. Germline V lookup: CDR1 MNHEY, CDR2 SVGAGI. The CDR3 sequence is 16 residues long. J gave up 4 bases and V 5 bases, and 13 bases lay outside the gene matches. The CDR3 is CASSQTGRRWGTEAFF. The CDR3 DNA reads TGTGCCAGCAGTCAGACAGGGAGAAGGTGGGGCACTGAAGCTTTCTTT.

The genes are TRBV28 and TRBJ2-2; 7 positions match TRBD1. The CDR3 has 15 residues. V trimming: 5 bases; J trimming: 3 bases; junction bases outside the gene matches: 6. The germline CDR1 and CDR2 sequences are MDHEN and SYDVKM. CDR3 sequence: CASSDRDEDTGELFF. CDR3 coding DNA: TGTGCCAGCAGTGACAGGGATGAAGACACCGGGGAGCTGTTTTTT. The whole variable domain, filled in from reference TRBV28 and TRBJ2-2, reads DVKVTQSSRYLVKRTGEKVFLECVQDMDHENMFWYRQDPGLGLRLIYFSYDVKMKEKGDIPEGYSVSREKKERFSLILESASTNQTSMYLCASSDRDEDTGELFFGEGSRLTVL.

This clonotype was detected only a few times. The chain joins TRBV5-1 to TRBJ2-7; 8 nucleotides line up with TRBD1. Germline V gene lookup returns CDR1 SGHRS and CDR2 YFSETQ. There are 15 residues in the CDR3. With V trimmed by 5 bases and J by 1 base, 8 bases remained unmatched. DNA of the CDR3: TGCGCCAGCAGTAGCGGACAGGGCATGTCCTACGAGCAGTACTTC. This encodes CASSSGQGMSYEQYF.

Written as DNA, the CDR3 is TGCAGTGCTAGAAGGGGGAGTGTCGCAGATACGCAGTATTTT. This codes for CSARRGSVADTQYF. The V gene is TRBV20-1, the J gene TRBJ2-3; weak D call: TRBD1 (6 bases). The ends were cut back, 2 bases at V and 4 bases at J, with 13 bases in the middle. Germline V gene sequence: CDR1 DFQATT, CDR2 SNEGSKA (reference sequence). The CDR3 contains 14 residues.

CDR3 sequence: CASSLSGGPGEQYF. CDR3 DNA: TGTGCCAGCAGCTTATCGGGGGGCCCTGGGGAGCAGTACTTC. The V call is TRBV7-9, the J call TRBJ2-7; possibly TRBD2 for D (7 bases). CDR3 length: 14 amino acids. Germline CDR1 is SEHNR and CDR2 is FQNEAQ (reference sequence). V was shortened by 2 bases and J by 7 bases, with 15 bases between the two germline ends. Full variable domain (rest looked up from reference TRBV7-9 and TRBJ2-7): DTGVSQNPRHKITKRGQNVTFRCDPISEHNRLYWYRQTLGQGPEFLTYFQNEAQLEKSRLLSDRFSAERPKGSFSTLEIQRTEQGDSAMYLCASSLSGGPGEQYFGPGTRLTVT.

This rearrangement joins TRBV27 to TRBJ1-5; D not certain. V dropped 2 bases and J dropped 3 bases, with 8 bases sitting between them. CDR1 and CDR2 (germline): MNHEY, SMNVEV (reference sequence). This CDR3 is built from 14 residues. CDR3 amino acids: CASSLGSTNQPQHF. The DNA of the CDR3 is TGTGCCAGCAGTTTAGGTTCCACCAATCAGCCCCAGCATTTT.

As for this clonotype: A much more abundant neighbour one base away suggests this may be a read error. The V call is TRBV7-9, the J call TRBJ2-6; D may be TRBD1 or TRBD2 (5 bases each). This CDR3 is built from 18 residues. The germline V gene has CDR1 SEHNR and CDR2 FQNEAQ (reference sequence). The CDR3 DNA sequence: TGTGCCAGCAGCTCGATACAGATCCTTACTCACGGGGCCAACGTCCCGACTTTC. Amino acids: CASSSIQILTHGANVPTF.

This chain uses TRBV15 with TRBJ2-1; 7 nucleotides line up with TRBD1. The trim removed 8 bases at V and 0 bases at J, leaving 1 base unmatched. The CDR3 is 13 amino acids. The V gene's germline CDR1 is LNHNV and CDR2 YYDKDF (reference sequence). This CDR3 reads CATAGGSYNEQFF. CDR3 sequence (DNA): TGTGCCACCGCAGGGGGCTCCTACAATGAGCAGTTCTTC.

The chain employs TRBV10-2 and TRBJ1-5, with no clear D. V was cut by 8 bases and J by 2 bases, with 13 bases left in between. The CDR3 has 14 residues. The V gene's germline CDR1 is WSHSY and CDR2 SAAADI. CDR3 DNA sequence: TGCGCCAGCCTACCGGTCGGGGGCAATCAGCCCCAGCATTTT. It encodes CASLPVGGNQPQHF.

This clonotype has more than one count but fewer than ten. CDR3 residues: CASSPKWTSTDTQYF. Here the CDR3 DNA reads TGCGCCAGCAGCCCTAAGTGGACTAGCACAGATACGCAGTATTTT. The chain carries TRBV4-3 and TRBJ2-3, with D maybe TRBD2 (5 bases). V was shortened by 4 bases and J by 0 bases, with 11 bases between the two germline ends. Germline CDR1 and CDR2: LGHNA and YSLEER. The CDR3 length is 15 residues.

This clonotype was seen many times. The J gene is TRBJ2-3, the V gene TRBV15, with TRBD1 matching 7 bases. The V and J ends lost 1 base and 6 bases, in that order; junction bases with no gene match: 7. From germline, CDR1 is LNHNV and CDR2 YYDKDF (reference sequence). The CDR3 runs to 15 residues. The CDR3 reads CATSRGQGWEDTQYF. The CDR3 DNA follows: TGTGCCACCAGCAGAGGACAGGGCTGGGAGGATACGCAGTATTTT.

This clonotype was picked up a small number of times. This chain joins TRBV6-5 and TRBJ2-2, with a possible D match to TRBD1 (6 bases). Germline V CDR1 and CDR2: MNHEY, SVGAGI. The CDR3 is made up of 12 amino acids. Between the trimmed V and J ends, which lost 7 bases and 4 bases, there was a span of 7 bases. The CDR3, as DNA: TGTGCCAGCACCAGGGGCACCGGGGAGCTGTTTTTT. Encoded protein: CASTRGTGELFF.

This clonotype was seen only a few times. V is TRBV6-2 or TRBV6-3 and J is TRBJ2-3; 8 bases agree with TRBD1. The ends lost 7 bases at V and 3 bases at J; junction bases unmatched: 3. CDR1 MNHEY and CDR2 SVGEGT come from the germline V gene. This CDR3 contains 13 residues. CDR3 in amino acids: CASTTGETDTQYF. The DNA of the CDR3 is TGTGCCAGCACGACAGGGGAAACAGATACGCAGTATTTT.

This clonotype was counted ten times or more. This CDR3 reads CASSPGTYYNEQFF. For the CDR3, the DNA is TGTGCCAGCAGTCCCGGGACTTACTACAATGAGCAGTTCTTC. The genes are TRBV6-5 and TRBJ2-1, with D perhaps TRBD2 (6 bases). V gave up 5 bases and J gave up 3 bases, with 11 bases separating them. Germline lookup yields CDR1 MNHEY and CDR2 SVGAGI. This CDR3 has 14 amino acids.

This clonotype was picked up a small number of times. The V gene is TRBV27, the J gene TRBJ2-3, with D hard to call. With 4 bases removed from V and 6 bases from J, the gap between germline ends came to 11 bases. The CDR3 runs 13 residues. Looked up from germline, CDR1 is MNHEY and CDR2 is SMNVEV (reference sequence). CDR3 in amino acids: CASSSNLEDTQYF. The CDR3 nucleotides read TGTGCCAGCAGTTCAAACTTAGAGGATACGCAGTATTTT.

The V and J genes are TRBV7-2 and TRBJ2-7; 10 bases map to TRBD2. Germline loops: CDR1 SGHTA, CDR2 FQGNSA. The CDR3 covers 17 residues. J was trimmed by 0 bases and V by 8 bases; bases with no gene match: 13. The DNA for the CDR3 is TGTGCCAGCGCCCCACGGACTAGCGGTAACCCCTCCTACGAGCAGTACTTC. This gives the protein CASAPRTSGNPSYEQYF.

The J gene is TRBJ2-7, the V gene TRBV28; D is unresolved. The V end was cut by 5 bases, the J end by 3 bases, with 17 bases between. The CDR3 is made up of 15 amino acids. In germline, CDR1 is MDHEN, CDR2 SYDVKM. CDR3: CASSPLGGSHYEQYF. DNA of the CDR3: TGTGCCAGCAGTCCCCTTGGTGGTAGTCACTACGAGCAGTACTTC. Variable domain in full (rest from reference TRBV28 and TRBJ2-7): DVKVTQSSRYLVKRTGEKVFLECVQDMDHENMFWYRQDPGLGLRLIYFSYDVKMKEKGDIPEGYSVSREKKERFSLILESASTNQTSMYLCASSPLGGSHYEQYFGPGTRLTVT.

This clonotype was detected once. This sequence joins TRBV3-1 and TRBJ2-7, with 8 positions matching TRBD1. Germline trimming cut 5 bases from V and 1 base from J; bases unmatched to any gene: 10. Looked up from germline, CDR1 is LGHDT and CDR2 is YNNKEL (reference sequence). The CDR3 is made up of 16 amino acids. Written as DNA, the CDR3 is TGTGCCAGCAGCTTGGACCGGGACAGGATGTCCTACGAGCAGTACTTC. Translation gives CASSLDRDRMSYEQYF.

Concerning this clonotype: The junction shows a germline mismatch at one end, possibly a read error. The chain links TRBV7-9 to TRBJ2-4; 12 nucleotides agree with TRBD2. Judging by the DNA end, TRBJ2-7 fits better; the J call may be wrong. Looked up from germline, CDR1 is SEHNR and CDR2 is FQNEAQ (reference sequence). The CDR3 is 17 residues long. The CDR3: CAGSPSQLAGGTYEQYF. CDR3 coding DNA: TGTGCCGGCAGCCCCTCCCAACTAGCGGGGGGAACCTACGAGCAGTACTTC.

The rearrangement links TRBV6-6 to TRBJ2-1; the D is unclear. Trimming left V 7 bases short and J 0 bases short, with 13 bases between. The CDR3 extends over 15 amino acids. Germline V gene sequence: CDR1 MNHNY, CDR2 SVGAGI (reference sequence). The CDR3 is CASTLRAASYNEQFF. The CDR3 DNA is TGTGCCAGCACCTTACGAGCAGCCTCCTACAATGAGCAGTTCTTC.

As regards this clonotype: A much bigger clone sits one base away, suggesting this may be a read error. The V gene is TRBV6-1, the J gene TRBJ2-5; D is possibly TRBD2 (6 bases). The DNA end lines up better with TRBJ2-1; the J call may be wrong. Germline CDR1 and CDR2: MNHNS and SASEGT. CDR3 size: 13 residues. CDR3 nucleotide sequence: TGTGCCAGCAAGGCGGGACCCCAAGAGACCCAGTTCTTC. Translation: CASKAGPQETQFF.

This chain joins TRBV7-2 and TRBJ1-5; D uncertain. Germline V CDR1 and CDR2: SGHTA, FQGNSA. The CDR3 runs to 16 residues. V was pared by 1 base and J by 0 bases, with 10 bases between. The CDR3 bases are TGTGCCAGCAGCTTAGGTCCGAGGAATAGCAATCAGCCCCAGCATTTT. Its translation is CASSLGPRNSNQPQHF.

V is TRBV10-3 and J is TRBJ2-5; 10 bases map to TRBD1. The V segment lost 5 bases and the J segment 7 bases; nucleotides outside the gene matches: 7. This CDR3 contains 14 residues. Germline CDR1 is ENHRY and CDR2 is SYGVKD. CDR3 in amino acids: CAISTGQGKGTQYF. CDR3 DNA: TGTGCCATCAGTACGGGACAGGGGAAAGGGACCCAGTACTTC.

V and J are TRBV12-3 or TRBV12-4 and TRBJ2-1; 12 bases are a match to TRBD2. The trim removed 6 bases at V and 9 bases at J, leaving 9 bases unmatched. The CDR3 totals 15 residues. The CDR3 spells CASSKGLAGRREQFF. CDR3 nucleotide sequence: TGTGCCAGCAGCAAGGGACTAGCGGGCCGTCGTGAGCAGTTCTTC.

The CDR3 DNA reads TGTGCCAGCAGCTTTCCCGGACAGGGTCCCGTCCTGACTTTC. Protein product: CASSFPGQGPVLTF. The chain is built from TRBV11-2 and TRBJ2-6, with 8 bases fitting TRBD1. Germline V gives CDR1 SGHAT, CDR2 FQNNGV. The CDR3 is 14 amino acids. The J segment lost 12 bases and the V segment lost 3 bases, leaving 7 bases of the junction unmatched.

A remark on this clonotype: Mismatch with germline at one junction end may stem from a read error. The gene calls are TRBV20-1 and TRBJ1-2, with 9 bases fitting TRBD1. This CDR3 comprises 16 residues. Per germline, CDR1 DFQATT and CDR2 SNEGSKA (reference sequence). CDR3 coding DNA: TGCAATGCTAGAGACGCAAAAGTGGGACAGGGCAATGGCTACACCTTC. This encodes CNARDAKVGQGNGYTF.

The chain employs TRBV9 and TRBJ2-7; 10 nucleotides align to TRBD2. Trimming removed 0 bases from V and 4 bases from J; junction bases left unmatched: 1. CDR1 is SGDLS and CDR2 is YYNGEE in the germline V gene. CDR3 length: 14 residues. The CDR3 region is CASSVGAGGYEQYF. The CDR3 DNA is TGTGCCAGCAGCGTAGGAGCGGGAGGGTACGAGCAGTACTTC.

This clonotype turned up a few times. A clone one base away is much larger, so this may be a read error. The gene calls are TRBV7-2 and TRBJ2-7; D might be TRBD2 (5 bases). Germline CDR1 is SGHTA and CDR2 is FQGNSA. V was clipped by 2 bases and J by 0 bases, with 11 bases between them. The CDR3 runs to 15 residues. Written as DNA, the CDR3 is TGTACCAGCAGCTTACTACTGGGGAGCTCCTACGAGCAGTACTTC. Translating gives CTSSLLLGSSYEQYF.

This clonotype was seen only a few times. This chain connects TRBV12-3 or TRBV12-4 to TRBJ1-5; a possible D gene is TRBD1 (5 bases). V was trimmed by 7 bases and J by 2 bases, leaving 18 bases between them. The CDR3 covers 16 residues. The CDR3 sequence: CASIPGGGSGNQPQHF. CDR3 sequence (DNA): TGTGCCAGCATCCCTGGGGGGGGTTCGGGCAATCAGCCCCAGCATTTT.